Listed below are T cell receptor beta chains from one sample, sequenced in a study of T-cell memory formation after mild COVID-19. TCRdb re-analysed the 5' RACE reads in MiXCR, keeping a single row per CDR3 protein. The data hold roughly 100,000 distinct CDR3 sequences, with more than 13% observed a single time. What was sequenced was PBMCs or a T cell subset sorted from them (not recorded which). Receptor source: a man aged 18 to 30 who had mild COVID-19 (a few samples of this study predate the infection). Cell type and time point are not known. Each CDR3 is given with its conserved first and last residue. The D gene is left open where the match is weak. The size of a clone is reported for some rows only, either as once, few or many, or as a class for expanded clones.

D	size	J	length	V	DNA	CDR3
NA	NA	TRBJ1-2	14	TRBV6-5	TGTGCCAGCAGTTCGGGCCGATACTTCGAGGGCTACACCTTC	CASSSGRYFEGYTF
NA	NA	TRBJ2-3	14	TRBV29-1	TGCAGCGTTGATCTACGGACTAGCACAGATACGCAGTATTTT	CSVDLRTSTDTQYF
NA	few	TRBJ2-3	15	TRBV7-6	TGTGCCAGCAGCCCCGAAGGGAGAAAACGGGACCAGCCGTATTTT	CASSPEGRKRDQPYF
NA	many	TRBJ2-1	13	TRBV29-1	TGCAGCGCCCTAGTGTCTGGGGACCTCCAACAGTTCTTC	CSALVSGDLQQFF
TRBD1	NA	TRBJ2-1	14	TRBV25-1	TGTGCCAGCAGCCAACAGGGGCCCCCTGATGAGCAGTTCTTC	CASSQQGPPDEQFF
TRBD2	few	TRBJ2-5	17	TRBV20-1	TGCAGTGCTCCCGGGACTAGCGGGGGGGCCGAGGTAGTTTCCCAGTACTTC	CSAPGTSGGAEVVSQYF
NA	NA	TRBJ2-5	13	TRBV7-9	TGTGCCCCGACAGTGGAGGGACAAGAGACCCAGTACTTC	CAPTVEGQETQYF
NA	NA	TRBJ2-5	16	TRBV6-5	TGTGCCAGCAGTCCGCGACACTACCCGGTCCAAGAGACCCAGTACTTC	CASSPRHYPVQETQYF
NA	few	TRBJ2-1	13	TRBV29-1	TGCAGCGCTAACGAGTTCTCCTACAATGAGCAGTTCTTC	CSANEFSYNEQFF
NA	NA	TRBJ1-1	13	TRBV7-2	TGTGCCAGCAGCTTTTTGACGGGGGCTGAAGCTTTCTTT	CASSFLTGAEAFF
NA	few	TRBJ2-7	15	TRBV7-3	TGTGCCAGCAGCTTAACGGCCAGGTCATTTGGCGAGCAGTACTTC	CASSLTARSFGEQYF
NA	NA	TRBJ2-7	15	TRBV12-3/TRBV12-4	TGTGCCAGCAGCGAAAGGGTAGGGCCTTCCTACGAGCAGTACTTC	CASSERVGPSYEQYF
TRBD1	NA	TRBJ2-3	16	TRBV29-1	TGCAGCGTCTCTGGGGGGGGACAGGGGCAAATAGGGACGCAGTATTTT	CSVSGGGQGQIGTQYF
TRBD1	NA	TRBJ2-5	17	TRBV24-1	TGTGCCACCAGTGCCGAAGGGGGCAGGGGGCGCATGGAGACCCAGTACTTC	CATSAEGGRGRMETQYF
TRBD2	few	TRBJ2-5	15	TRBV5-1	TGCGCCAGCAGCCCGGCCGGGGGGGCCTTAGAGACCCAGTACTTC	CASSPAGGALETQYF
NA	many	TRBJ2-3	15	TRBV7-6	TGTGCCAGCAGCGCGACCACGGGTCGGGCAGATACGCAGTATTTT	CASSATTGRADTQYF
TRBD1	few	TRBJ1-2	15	TRBV12-3/TRBV12-4	TGTGCCAGCAGTTCCCCGGGACAGGGTGTATATGGCTACACCTTC	CASSSPGQGVYGYTF
TRBD2	NA	TRBJ2-4	13	TRBV12-3/TRBV12-4	TGTGCCAGCAGTCTGACTAGCGGGGGCACTCAGTACTTC	CASSLTSGGTQYF
TRBD1	NA	TRBJ1-4	15	TRBV9	TGTGCCAGCAGCGCGATTGGACAGGGGGACGAAAAACTGTTTTTT	CASSAIGQGDEKLFF
NA	medium-sized	TRBJ2-1	11	TRBV7-9	TGTGCCAGCAGCTTGGGCAATGAGCAGTTCTTC	CASSLGNEQFF
NA	NA	TRBJ2-4	13	TRBV7-8	TGTGCCAAAACGGGACACCCCAAAAACATTCAGTACTTC	CAKTGHPKNIQYF
TRBD1	NA	TRBJ1-2	15	TRBV5-1	TGCGCCAGCAGGGAAGACAGGGGCCCTAACTATGGCTACACCTTC	CASREDRGPNYGYTF
TRBD1	few	TRBJ1-1	18	TRBV28	TGTGCCAGCACCGTTCTCCCCCTTAGCCGGGACAGGGAAACTGAAGCTTTCTTT	CASTVLPLSRDRETEAFF
NA	NA	TRBJ2-3	15	TRBV4-1	TGCGCCAGCAGCCAAGAGGAGGTTAGCACAGATACGCAGTATTTT	CASSQEEVSTDTQYF
NA	few	TRBJ1-1	15	TRBV4-1	TGCGCCAGCAGCCAAGAACCGGGGGAAGTCACTGAAGCTTTCTTT	CASSQEPGEVTEAFF
NA	few	TRBJ1-3	16	TRBV9	TGTGCCAGCAGCGTAGCCCCCAGGCTCGATGGAAACACCATATATTTT	CASSVAPRLDGNTIYF
NA	many	TRBJ2-3	14	TRBV15	TGTGCCACCAGCAGACCAGCCTTGACAGATACGCAGTATTTT	CATSRPALTDTQYF
TRBD1	NA	TRBJ1-2	16	TRBV4-3	TGCGCCAGCAGCCAAATGGACAGGGCCCGTGGGTATGGCTACACCTTC	CASSQMDRARGYGYTF
NA	NA	TRBJ1-2	13	TRBV5-5	TGTGCCAGCAGCTTGGAGTTGCCGGATGGCTACACCTTC	CASSLELPDGYTF
NA	few	TRBJ1-2	17	TRBV4-1	TGCGCCAGCAGCCAAGAAATCCAAGTGGGACATTTTAAAGGCTACACCTTC	CASSQEIQVGHFKGYTF
NA	few	TRBJ2-2	15	TRBV29-1	TGCAGCGTTGAAGTCCCGACAGCCGCAACCGGGGAGCTGTTTTTT	CSVEVPTAATGELFF
TRBD1	NA	TRBJ1-2	15	TRBV6-5	TGTGCCAGCAGGAAGATAGGGGGCGCGAGCTATGGCTACACCTTC	CASRKIGGASYGYTF
NA	few	TRBJ1-5	12	TRBV12-3/TRBV12-4	TGTGCCAGCAGTTTAAGCGGGTGGCCCCAGCATTTT	CASSLSGWPQHF
TRBD1	NA	TRBJ2-2	16	TRBV19	TGTGCCAGTAGTACCCCCCGGACAGGGAACACCGGGGAGCTGTTTTTT	CASSTPRTGNTGELFF
NA	many	TRBJ2-3	10	TRBV25-1	TGTGCCAGCAGTGAATATCCGCAGTATTTT	CASSEYPQYF